This entry is about one T cell receptor beta chain. As yet, its antigen is unknown. Second doses were pooled across both intervals (about 4 or about 12 weeks). This sample was included in a study of T cell responses to AZD1222 COVID-19 vaccine. Study outcomes and limitations: CD4 TCRs covered the whole spike, strongest at regions 160-218 and 743-854. Most donors were white British and more were female, and clonal diversity was possibly underestimated. The study reported that nearly half of spike-specific TCRs target unmutated variant regions.

The CDR3 consists of 15 residues. The trim removed 1 base at V and 8 bases at J, leaving 7 bases unmatched. In germline, CDR1 is SGHTA, CDR2 FQGNSA. Libraries were prepared by immunoSEQ multiplex PCR; TCRdb keeps only in-frame clonotypes and omits some of them. Here the sample spans approximately 140,000 clones, 80% to 95% being singletons. Sequencing used peripheral blood, obtained 28 days after the second AZD1222 dose. The clonotype was recovered from an adult who received the AZD1222 COVID-19 vaccine. This chain joins TRBV7-2 and TRBJ1-2; 10 bases match TRBD1. This chain's CDR3 is CASSLGGQGLGGYTF. In DNA form, the CDR3 reads TGTGCCAGCAGCTTAGGGGGACAGGGGCTGGGAGGCTACACCTTC.